One sample yielded the 14 T cell receptor beta chains listed below, sequenced in a study of T cells in Graves' hyperthyroidism and ophthalmopathy. Amplified TCR beta CDR3 regions derived from RNA transcripts. The study used the HTBI primer set for a first-round RT-PCR of the TCR CDR3. TCRdb reprocessed the multiplex PCR reads with MiXCR, giving one entry per CDR3 protein. Of roughly 570,000 distinct CDR3 sequences detected, about half appear once; the ten largest clones hold about 7.8%. Sequenced: peripheral blood or thyroid tissue (not recorded which). Source of these receptors: a woman aged 18-29 years with Graves' hyperthyroidism.

In its sample, this clonotype was seen many times. The J gene is TRBJ1-3, the V gene TRBV2; maybe TRBD1 (6 bases). The V end was cut by 6 bases, the J end by 4 bases, with 19 bases between. There are 16 residues in the CDR3. The V gene's germline CDR1 is SNHLY and CDR2 FYNNEI. DNA of the CDR3: TGTGCCAGCAGCGATGGACAGATCTATCTCGGAAACACCATATATTTT. It encodes CASSDGQIYLGNTIYF. The entire variable domain, with the rest obtained from reference TRBV2 and TRBJ1-3, is as follows: EPEVTQTPSHQVTQMGQEVILRCVPISNHLYFYWYRQILGQKVEFLVSFYNNEISEKSEIFDDQFSVERPDGSNFTLKIRSTKLEDSAMYFCASSDGQIYLGNTIYFGEGSWLTVV.

Of note for this clonotype: The junction shows a germline mismatch at one end, possibly a read error. This chain uses TRBV12-3 or TRBV12-4 with TRBJ1-6, with D possibly matching TRBD1 (5 bases). This CDR3 has 14 amino acids. The CDR3 DNA sequence: TGTGCCAGCAGTTTAGAGGGGCTTAATTCGCCCCTCCACTTT. Translation gives CASSLEGLNSPLHF.

CDR3 DNA: TGTGCCAGCTCACCACCGAGGGGCACGGGGACCTACGAGCAGTACTTC. Its translation: CASSPPRGTGTYEQYF. The chain uses TRBV7-2 and TRBJ2-7; D is possibly TRBD1 or TRBD2 (5 bases each). Germline V gives CDR1 SGHTA, CDR2 FQGNSA. The germline V and J ends were trimmed by 8 bases and 2 bases, with 22 bases remaining between them. This CDR3 is 16 amino acids long.

Note on this clonotype: With a much larger clone just one base away, this may be a read error. V and J are TRBV29-1 and TRBJ2-3; 10 positions agree with TRBD2. The V segment lost 5 bases and the J segment 1 base; nucleotides outside the gene matches: 6. The germline V gene encodes CDR1 SQVTM and CDR2 ANQGSEA. The CDR3 consists of 15 residues. As DNA, the CDR3 is TGCAGCGTTAAACCCCTAGCGGGAGGCACAGATACGCAGTATTTT. Translated: CSVKPLAGGTDTQYF.

In this sample, this clonotype turned up many times. This CDR3 reads CASSLRRGTGANVLTF. The CDR3 coding sequence is TGTGCCAGCAGCTTGCGCAGGGGAACTGGGGCCAACGTCCTGACTTTC. This chain uses TRBV5-6 with TRBJ2-6; tentatively, D is TRBD1 (6 bases). V gave up 1 base and J gave up 2 bases, with 10 bases separating them. Germline lookup yields CDR1 SGHDT and CDR2 YYEEEE. There are 16 residues in the CDR3.

Concerning this clonotype itself: The germline gene is not matched at one end of the junction; a read error may be the cause. The rearrangement links TRBV2 to TRBJ2-1, with TRBD2 matching 9 bases. CDR1 SNHLY and CDR2 FYNNEI come from the germline V gene. The CDR3 has 15 residues. The DNA of the CDR3 is TGTGCCAGCAGTGGCACCCTAGCGGGACGTGATGAGCGGTTCTTC. It encodes CASSGTLAGRDERFF. The full variable domain, completed using reference TRBV2 and TRBJ2-1, is EPEVTQTPSHQVTQMGQEVILRCVPISNHLYFYWYRQILGQKVEFLVSFYNNEISEKSEIFDDQFSVERPDGSNFTLKIRSTKLEDSAMYFCASSGTLAGRDERFFGPGTRLTVL.

V gene TRBV29-1 combines with J gene TRBJ1-1, with D tentatively TRBD1 (5 bases). Germline V gene sequence: CDR1 SQVTM, CDR2 ANQGSEA. V was shortened by 8 bases and J by 0 bases, with 13 bases between the two germline ends. CDR3 length: 13 residues. The CDR3 loop is CSLEGSMNTEAFF. In nucleotides, the CDR3 is TGCAGCTTGGAGGGGTCCATGAACACTGAAGCTTTCTTT.

The chain carries TRBV12-3 or TRBV12-4 and TRBJ2-7; weak D call: TRBD1 (6 bases). The CDR3 has 13 amino acids. V gave up 3 bases and J gave up 3 bases, with 9 bases separating them. CDR3: CASSFVGGYEQYF. Written as DNA, the CDR3 is TGTGCCAGCAGTTTCGTAGGGGGCTACGAGCAGTACTTC.

DNA for the CDR3: TGCAGCAAGAAGGGACAGGGGAATGAAAAACTGTTTTTT. Protein sequence: CSKKGQGNEKLFF. This rearrangement joins TRBV29-1 to TRBJ1-4, with 10 bases aligning to TRBD1. Unmatched junction bases numbered 5, after V lost 8 bases and J lost 5 bases. The CDR3 sequence is 13 residues long. Looked up from germline, CDR1 is SQVTM and CDR2 is ANQGSEA.

The rearrangement joins TRBV6-5 to TRBJ2-7; D uncertain. The V gene lost 8 bases and the J gene lost 0 bases, with 11 bases spanning the gap. This CDR3 is 13 amino acids long. Germline-derived CDR1 and CDR2 are MNHEY and SVGAGI. The CDR3 region is CASPSPSSYEQYF. The DNA for the CDR3 is TGTGCCAGCCCTTCCCCCAGCTCCTACGAGCAGTACTTC.

This sequence joins TRBV2 and TRBJ1-6; a weak D match, TRBD1 (5 bases). The CDR3 length is 15 residues. Trimming shortened V by 0 bases and J by 8 bases, and 11 bases separated the two germline ends. CDR1 and CDR2 from the germline V gene are SNHLY and FYNNEI. Written as DNA, the CDR3 is TGTGCCAGCAGTGAAGCAGACAGTAAGGATTCACCCCTCCACTTT. Its translation is CASSEADSKDSPLHF.

This chain joins TRBV10-3 and TRBJ1-1, with D maybe TRBD1 (5 bases). V shed 4 bases and J shed 5 bases, with 11 bases lying between them. The CDR3 runs to 13 residues. Germline values: CDR1 ENHRY, CDR2 SYGVKD. CDR3 loop: CAISGQGWTEAFF. The CDR3 nucleotides read TGTGCCATCAGTGGCCAGGGATGGACTGAAGCTTTCTTT.

V is TRBV29-1 and J is TRBJ1-5, with 9 bases identical to TRBD1. The germline V gene has CDR1 SQVTM and CDR2 ANQGSEA. This CDR3 is built from 15 residues. J lost 7 bases, V lost 0 bases, and 7 bases had no gene match. CDR3: CSVEDQRQGGQPQHF. For the CDR3, the DNA is TGCAGCGTTGAAGATCAGCGACAGGGGGGGCAGCCCCAGCATTTT.

This clonotype was counted at least ten times. The chain joins TRBV7-6 to TRBJ1-3, with unresolved D. The ends were cut back, 4 bases at V and 1 base at J, with 5 bases in the middle. From germline, CDR1 is SGHVS and CDR2 FNYEAQ. The CDR3 is 13 amino acids. DNA for the CDR3: TGTGCCAGCAGCTCTGGGTCTGGAAACACCATATATTTT. This encodes CASSSGSGNTIYF.